The 29 T cell receptor beta chains given below trace back to one sample, sequenced in a study of cytomegalovirus exposure and HLA in healthy donors. A multiplex PCR was run with 60 Vbeta primers and 13 Jbeta primers. Some clones are missing from TCRdb's copy, which holds only in-frame ones; the method was immunoSEQ multiplex PCR. The sample records 40,000 to 55,000 clones, 60% to 70% being singletons. The sample comprised PBMCs. Every receptor here comes from a man in his fifties or sixties in good health and CMV-seropositive.

V gene TRBV19 combines with J gene TRBJ2-3, with 9 bases matching TRBD2. CDR3 length: 16 amino acids. V shed 3 bases and J 6 bases; nucleotides not matched to a gene: 10. CDR1 and CDR2 (germline): LNHDA, SQIVND (reference sequence). CDR3 region: CASSIQAGGPEDTQYF. CDR3 DNA: TGTGCCAGTAGTATCCAGGCGGGAGGGCCTGAGGATACGCAGTATTTT.

This clone was counted between two and nine times. The chain employs TRBV7-2 and TRBJ2-3, with a tentative D call TRBD2 (5 bases). In germline, CDR1 is SGHTA, CDR2 FQGNSA. The CDR3 length is 12 residues. V shed 2 bases and J shed 11 bases, with 11 bases lying between them. This CDR3 reads CASSLLFEGQYF. The CDR3 DNA reads as TGTGCCAGCAGCTTATTATTTGAGGGGCAGTATTTT.

The chain has TRBV29-1 and TRBJ2-3; a possible D gene is TRBD1 (5 bases). Germline values: CDR1 SQVTM, CDR2 ANQGSEA. The CDR3 has 13 residues. V lost 3 bases to trimming and J lost 4 bases, with 11 bases between them. The DNA for the CDR3 is TGCAGCGTTGAGACCAGGGCGGCAGATACGCAGTATTTT. It encodes CSVETRAADTQYF.

This clone showed up just once. The chain links TRBV4-1 to TRBJ2-1, with 14 bases fitting TRBD2. Germline V gene data show CDR1 as MGHRA and CDR2 as YSYEKL. The ends lost 2 bases at V and 15 bases at J; junction bases unmatched: 6. The CDR3 is 14 amino acids. The CDR3 sequence: CASSQLGLAGDLFF. The CDR3 bases are TGCGCCAGCAGCCAATTGGGACTAGCGGGAGACCTGTTCTTC.

As regards this clone: The junction and the germline gene differ at one end; a read error may be behind it. The J gene is TRBJ1-1, the V gene TRBV7-9, with no clear D. The CDR3 length is 12 residues. From germline, CDR1 is SEHNR and CDR2 FQNEAQ (reference sequence). CDR3 nucleotide sequence: TGTTCCAGCAGCCCAAGCGGTGGATCAGCTTTCTTT. Protein product: CSSSPSGGSAFF.

About this clone: At one end the junction does not follow the germline gene, possibly because of a read error. The rearrangement links TRBV7-3 to TRBJ2-7, with D possibly TRBD2 on 5 matching bases. Germline V gives CDR1 SGHTA, CDR2 FQGTGA. The CDR3 is 11 amino acids. This chain's CDR3 is CAGSREYEQYF. The CDR3 DNA reads TGTGCCGGCAGTAGGGAGTACGAGCAGTACTTC.

This rearrangement joins TRBV6-1 to TRBJ1-5, with TRBD1 matching 9 bases. The CDR3 length is 17 residues. J lost 5 bases, V lost 4 bases, and 12 bases had no gene match. Germline loops: CDR1 MNHNS, CDR2 SASEGT. The CDR3 loop is CASSGQYRDRAYQPQHF. CDR3 DNA: TGTGCCAGCAGTGGACAGTACCGGGACAGGGCCTATCAGCCCCAGCATTTT.

This chain links TRBV19 with TRBJ2-7; 10 bases fit TRBD2. The CDR3 spans 14 residues. The germline V gene encodes CDR1 LNHDA and CDR2 SQIVND (reference sequence). The junction had 3 bases not matched to a gene; V was cut back by 7 bases and J by 0 bases. As DNA, the CDR3 is TGTGCCAGTAAAACTAGCGGGGTCTCCTACGAGCAGTACTTC. This translates into CASKTSGVSYEQYF.

The chain uses TRBV6-6 and TRBJ2-3; 11 bases align to TRBD1. This CDR3 comprises 16 residues. Germline CDR1 and CDR2: MNHNY and SVGAGI (reference sequence). V shed 4 bases and J 3 bases; nucleotides not matched to a gene: 6. The CDR3 is CASSFGQGAGTDTQYF. As DNA, the CDR3 is TGTGCCAGCAGTTTCGGACAGGGGGCTGGAACAGATACGCAGTATTTT.

The rearrangement uses TRBV4-3 and TRBJ2-1; D is possibly TRBD2 (6 bases). Trimming cost V 4 bases and J 7 bases, with 11 bases left between them. Per the germline V gene, CDR1 is LGHNA and CDR2 is YSLEER. The CDR3 totals 13 residues. Here the CDR3 reads CASSRGEANEQFF. CDR3 nucleotide sequence: TGCGCCAGCAGCCGGGGGGAGGCGAATGAGCAGTTCTTC.

The DNA of the CDR3 is TGTGCCAGCAGCGTACTAGCGGGAGGGTTAGATACGCAGTATTTT. Amino acid sequence: CASSVLAGGLDTQYF. The chain joins TRBV9 to TRBJ2-3, with TRBD2 matching 12 bases. This CDR3 comprises 15 residues. V lost 1 base, J lost 5 bases, and 2 bases stayed unmatched. Germline CDR1 is SGDLS and CDR2 is YYNGEE.

There are a few counts of this clone. V gene TRBV4-1 combines with J gene TRBJ2-1; D perhaps matches TRBD1 (5 bases). The CDR3 runs to 16 residues. Germline V gene sequence: CDR1 MGHRA, CDR2 YSYEKL. The V and J ends lost 5 bases and 3 bases respectively, with 17 bases between them. As DNA, the CDR3 is TGCGCCAGCAGCACCCGTCAAGGGGAAAGCTACAATGAGCAGTTCTTC. Protein product: CASSTRQGESYNEQFF.

The CDR3 spells CASAGLATDTQYF. CDR3 in DNA: TGTGCCAGCGCGGGACTTGCCACAGATACGCAGTATTTT. The chain joins TRBV19 to TRBJ2-3, with a weak D call TRBD2 (6 bases). In germline, CDR1 is LNHDA, CDR2 SQIVND (reference sequence). This CDR3 contains 13 residues. Trimming shortened V by 9 bases and J by 2 bases, and 12 bases separated the two germline ends.

This chain links TRBV7-2 with TRBJ2-3, with D perhaps matching TRBD2 (6 bases). The CDR3 covers 15 residues. The germline V gene has CDR1 SGHTA and CDR2 FQGNSA. V shed 0 bases and J shed 0 bases, with 7 bases lying between them. CDR3 coding DNA: TGTGCCAGCAGCTTAGCGGGACTTAGCACAGATACGCAGTATTTT. This codes for CASSLAGLSTDTQYF. Full variable domain (rest looked up from reference TRBV7-2 and TRBJ2-3): GAGVSQSPSNKVTEKGKDVELRCDPISGHTALYWYRQSLGQGLEFLIYFQGNSAPDKSGLPSDRFSAERTGGSVSTLTIQRTQQEDSAVYLCASSLAGLSTDTQYFGPGTRLTVL.

This clone has a handful of counts. The chain couples TRBV6-5 to TRBJ1-2; TRBD1 aligns across 7 bases. The CDR3 runs 13 residues. V lost 4 bases and J lost 8; bases outside the gene matches: 7. Germline CDR1 reads MNHEY; CDR2 reads SVGAGI. The CDR3 region has the DNA TGTGCCAGCAGTTCGGAGGGGGCCTGGGGCTACACCTTC. Its protein is CASSSEGAWGYTF.

The rearrangement links TRBV5-1 to TRBJ2-7; TRBD1 matches at 8 bases. V dropped 0 bases and J dropped 2; count of bases not matched to a gene: 10. Germline lookup yields CDR1 SGHRS and CDR2 YFSETQ. CDR3 size: 17 residues. The CDR3 protein is CASSLGPAGQVTYEQYF. For the CDR3, the DNA is TGCGCCAGCAGCTTGGGGCCGGCGGGACAGGTGACCTACGAGCAGTACTTC. The variable domain in full, completed from reference TRBV5-1 and TRBJ2-7, reads KAGVTQTPRYLIKTRGQQVTLSCSPISGHRSVSWYQQTPGQGLQFLFEYFSETQRNKGNFPGRFSGRQFSNSRSEMNVSTLELGDSALYLCASSLGPAGQVTYEQYFGPGTRLTVT.

The chain couples TRBV23-1 to TRBJ2-5; weak D call: TRBD2 (6 bases). TRBV23-1 is annotated as an ORF whose role is uncertain. The CDR3 sequence is 18 residues long. V shed 4 bases and J shed 3 bases, with 24 bases lying between them. The CDR3 protein is CASSLAPREKDSKETQYF. The CDR3 DNA is TGCGCCAGCAGTCTCGCCCCTCGGGAGAAGGACTCGAAAGAGACCCAGTACTTC.

V gene TRBV7-9 combines with J gene TRBJ2-1; weak D call: TRBD2 (5 bases). The V gene's germline CDR1 is SEHNR and CDR2 FQNEAQ (reference sequence). Trimming cost V 1 base and J 6 bases, with 13 bases left between them. This CDR3 has 15 residues. CDR3 DNA sequence: TGTGCCAGCAGCTTAGATCTAACTAGGGCCAATGAGCAGTTCTTC. Its translation is CASSLDLTRANEQFF. The variable domain in full, with the rest retrieved from reference TRBV7-9 and TRBJ2-1, is DTGVSQNPRHKITKRGQNVTFRCDPISEHNRLYWYRQTLGQGPEFLTYFQNEAQLEKSRLLSDRFSAERPKGSFSTLEIQRTEQGDSAMYLCASSLDLTRANEQFFGPGTRLTVL.

The table lists this clone with a few counts. The chain uses TRBV30 and TRBJ2-3, with 12 bases fitting TRBD2. V shed 2 bases and J 5 bases; nucleotides not matched to a gene: 5. Per the germline V gene, CDR1 is GTSNPN and CDR2 is SVGIG (reference sequence). The CDR3 sequence is 15 residues long. The CDR3 DNA follows: TGTGCCTGGAGTACACTAGCGGGAGGTTTAGATACGCAGTATTTT. This codes for CAWSTLAGGLDTQYF.

This clone was seen more than once but under ten times. This rearrangement joins TRBV7-2 to TRBJ2-2, with D possibly being TRBD2 (5 bases). Per germline, CDR1 SGHTA and CDR2 FQGNSA. The CDR3 runs 15 residues. V was pared by 1 base and J by 3 bases, with 9 bases between. The CDR3 loop reads CASSLEAGYTGELFF. The DNA for the CDR3 is TGTGCCAGCAGCTTAGAGGCGGGCTACACCGGGGAGCTGTTTTTT.

This chain joins TRBV11-2 and TRBJ2-1, with TRBD2 as a possible D gene (6 bases). The CDR3 is made up of 15 amino acids. Per the germline V gene, CDR1 is SGHAT and CDR2 is FQNNGV. Between the trimmed V and J ends, which lost 3 bases and 11 bases, there was a span of 20 bases. For the CDR3, the DNA is TGTGCCAGCAGCTTGTATGAACTTACGGGCGGGAAGCAGTTCTTC. This encodes CASSLYELTGGKQFF.

This chain joins TRBV11-3 and TRBJ2-5, with TRBD2 matching over 9 bases. The CDR3 runs 16 residues. The V segment lost 8 bases and the J segment 0 bases; nucleotides outside the gene matches: 10. Germline V gene data show CDR1 as SGHNT and CDR2 as YENEEA. In nucleotides, the CDR3 is TGTGCCAGCGTCCCCACTAGCGGGCCCTACCAAGAGACCCAGTACTTC. It encodes CASVPTSGPYQETQYF.

This chain joins TRBV10-3 and TRBJ2-7; 9 nucleotides agree with TRBD1. V was pared by 5 bases and J by 5 bases, with 7 bases of the junction left unmatched. The germline gives CDR1 ENHRY, CDR2 SYGVKD. The CDR3 has 14 residues. The CDR3 sequence is CAISSGTGNDEQYF. CDR3 in DNA: TGTGCCATCAGTTCAGGGACAGGGAACGACGAGCAGTACTTC.

The gene calls are TRBV10-3 and TRBJ2-5; 14 nucleotides align to TRBD2. The V gene end was trimmed by 5 bases and the J gene end by 3 bases; junction bases not matched to a gene: 11. Germline V gene sequence: CDR1 ENHRY, CDR2 SYGVKD. The CDR3 extends over 18 amino acids. The CDR3 coding sequence is TGTGCCATCAGTCCCTTGGGACTAGCGGGAGTGGGTGAAGAGACCCAGTACTTC. Its translation: CAISPLGLAGVGEETQYF.

The chain joins TRBV2 to TRBJ1-2; a weak D match, TRBD1 (6 bases). V was pared by 6 bases and J by 5 bases, with 19 bases between. Germline CDR1 reads SNHLY; CDR2 reads FYNNEI. The CDR3 is 15 amino acids. The CDR3 loop is CASSPYGGGGYGYTF. The CDR3 nucleotides read TGTGCCAGCAGCCCCTATGGGGGGGGCGGGTATGGCTACACCTTC.

The chain employs TRBV30 and TRBJ2-1; maybe TRBD2 (5 bases). This CDR3 has 13 amino acids. Germline loops: CDR1 GTSNPN, CDR2 SVGIG (reference sequence). V was clipped by 5 bases and J by 7 bases, with 15 bases between them. As DNA, the CDR3 is TGTGCCTGGTTCCGACGGCCGGGGAATGAGCAGTTCTTC. Translated, it gives CAWFRRPGNEQFF.

This clone was counted only a few times. V and J are TRBV2 and TRBJ2-7, with a possible D match to TRBD1 (6 bases). The CDR3 spans 13 residues. Between the trimmed V and J ends, which lost 9 bases and 3 bases, there was a span of 15 bases. Germline V lookup: CDR1 SNHLY, CDR2 FYNNEI. CDR3 bases: TGTGCCAGTCTCAGGGGACCCCTCTACGAGCAGTACTTC. Its translation is CASLRGPLYEQYF.

This clone came up a few times. The genes are TRBV29-1 and TRBJ1-3; weak D call: TRBD1 (6 bases). V was shortened by 4 bases and J by 2 bases, with 9 bases between the two germline ends. The CDR3 extends over 13 amino acids. The germline CDR1 and CDR2 sequences are SQVTM and ANQGSEA. In nucleotides, the CDR3 is TGCAGCGTTGTTGGACAGACTGGAAACACCATATATTTT. Protein sequence: CSVVGQTGNTIYF.

This chain connects TRBV6-1 to TRBJ2-1; 10 bases align to TRBD1. V shed 1 base and J 8 bases; nucleotides not matched to a gene: 2. This CDR3 is 14 amino acids long. Germline loops: CDR1 MNHNS, CDR2 SASEGT. The CDR3 protein is CASSEVTGGDEQFF. CDR3 DNA: TGTGCCAGCAGTGAAGTGACAGGGGGCGATGAGCAGTTCTTC.